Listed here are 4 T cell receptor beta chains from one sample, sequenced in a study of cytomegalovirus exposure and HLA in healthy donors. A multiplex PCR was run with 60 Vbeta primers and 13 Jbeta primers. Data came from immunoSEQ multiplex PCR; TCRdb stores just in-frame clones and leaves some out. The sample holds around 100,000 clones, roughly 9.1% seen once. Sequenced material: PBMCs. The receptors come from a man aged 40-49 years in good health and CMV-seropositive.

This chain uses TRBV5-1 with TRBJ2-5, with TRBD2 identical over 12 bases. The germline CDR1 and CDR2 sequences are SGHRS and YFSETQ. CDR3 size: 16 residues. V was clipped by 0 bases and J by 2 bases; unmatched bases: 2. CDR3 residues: CASSLGGTSGQETQYF. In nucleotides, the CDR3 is TGCGCCAGCAGCTTGGGGGGGACTAGCGGGCAAGAGACCCAGTACTTC. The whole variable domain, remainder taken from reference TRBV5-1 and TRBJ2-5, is KAGVTQTPRYLIKTRGQQVTLSCSPISGHRSVSWYQQTPGQGLQFLFEYFSETQRNKGNFPGRFSGRQFSNSRSEMNVSTLELGDSALYLCASSLGGTSGQETQYFGPGTRLLVL.

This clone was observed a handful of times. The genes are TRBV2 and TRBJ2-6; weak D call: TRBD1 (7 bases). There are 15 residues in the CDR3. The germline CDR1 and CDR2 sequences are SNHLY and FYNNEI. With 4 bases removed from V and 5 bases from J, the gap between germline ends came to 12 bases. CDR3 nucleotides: TGTGCCAGCAGTGGCAGGGGGGCCTGGGCCAACGTCCTGACTTTC. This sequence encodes CASSGRGAWANVLTF.

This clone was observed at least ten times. In DNA form, the CDR3 reads TGTGCCAGCAGCGTAGGGTCCTCGGGCTACGAGCAGTACTTC. This gives the protein CASSVGSSGYEQYF. The chain has TRBV9 and TRBJ2-7; D gene uncertain. The CDR3 length is 14 residues. Germline-derived CDR1 and CDR2 are SGDLS and YYNGEE. V was pared by 0 bases and J by 3 bases, with 10 bases between.

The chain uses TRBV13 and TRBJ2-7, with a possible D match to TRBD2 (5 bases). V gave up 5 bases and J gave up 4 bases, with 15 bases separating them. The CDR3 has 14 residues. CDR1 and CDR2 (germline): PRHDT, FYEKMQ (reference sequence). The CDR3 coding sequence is TGTGCCAGCAGCATTTTCCCGGGAACGTACGAGCAGTACTTC. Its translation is CASSIFPGTYEQYF.